Below, 20 T cell receptor beta chains from the same sample are listed, as sequenced in a study of post-analysis software for immune sequencing data. Study observations and caveats: Five or six TRBV segments, TRBV5-6, TRBV5-1 and TRBV20-1 among them, were found more frequent in patients than controls.

TCR beta cDNA libraries had unique molecular identifiers. TCRdb called the PCR reads again in MiXCR, with one record for every CDR3 protein. There are about 200,000 distinct CDR3 sequences in the sample; 25% to 35% occur only once, and roughly 3.4% lies in the top ten. Their antigen targets remain unknown. Sample: blood. These receptors all stem from a girl aged 2 to 17 with multiple sclerosis.

This clonotype showed up many times. The chain links TRBV10-3 to TRBJ2-1; weak D call: TRBD1 (6 bases). The CDR3 covers 12 residues. Trimming pared 8 bases from V and 9 bases from J, leaving 14 bases between. The V gene's germline CDR1 is ENHRY and CDR2 SYGVKD. The CDR3 region is CAIGPQGAEQFF. As DNA, the CDR3 is TGTGCCATCGGGCCACAGGGCGCTGAGCAGTTCTTC.

This clonotype was seen repeatedly, ten times or more. The chain recombines TRBV20-1 with TRBJ2-7, with a possible D match to TRBD1 (5 bases). In germline, CDR1 is DFQATT, CDR2 SNEGSKA (reference sequence). The CDR3 contains 12 residues. Trimming cost V 6 bases and J 5 bases, with 14 bases left between them. CDR3 coding DNA: TGCAGTGCCTTCGGCAGGGCTCACGAGCAGTACTTC. Protein: CSAFGRAHEQYF.

The chain is built from TRBV6-5 and TRBJ1-1; D is possibly TRBD1 (5 bases). CDR1 MNHEY and CDR2 SVGAGI come from the germline V gene. Trimming stripped 0 bases from V and 11 bases from J, with 10 bases between. The CDR3 is 12 amino acids. CDR3 sequence (DNA): TGTGCCAGCAGTTACTCGACGGGGCCGGCTTTCTTT. Protein: CASSYSTGPAFF.

There are many counts of this clonotype. The chain uses TRBV7-9 and TRBJ2-7; no reliable D call. The CDR3 length is 13 residues. The V gene lost 2 bases and the J gene lost 3 bases, with 8 bases spanning the gap. From germline, CDR1 is SEHNR and CDR2 FQNEAQ (reference sequence). This CDR3 reads CASSLPGDYEQYF. DNA for the CDR3: TGTGCCAGCAGCTTACCGGGTGACTACGAGCAGTACTTC.

The chain couples TRBV2 to TRBJ2-3; a possible D gene is TRBD1 (5 bases). Germline lookup yields CDR1 SNHLY and CDR2 FYNNEI. The CDR3 totals 12 residues. The V end was cut by 4 bases, the J end by 3 bases, with 5 bases between. CDR3 in DNA: TGTGCCAGCAGTGCAGGGACAGATACGCAGTATTTT. Residues: CASSAGTDTQYF.

This clonotype appeared a few times. V is TRBV28 and J is TRBJ1-1; 8 bases map to TRBD1. Germline CDR1 is MDHEN and CDR2 is SYDVKM. The CDR3 spans 15 residues. Trimming at V came to 2 bases and at J to 6 bases, leaving 8 bases not matched to a gene. The CDR3 reads CASSLHAGGGAEAFF. The CDR3 DNA reads TGTGCCAGCAGTTTACACGCAGGGGGCGGCGCTGAAGCTTTCTTT. The entire variable domain, with the rest obtained from reference TRBV28 and TRBJ1-1, is as follows: DVKVTQSSRYLVKRTGEKVFLECVQDMDHENMFWYRQDPGLGLRLIYFSYDVKMKEKGDIPEGYSVSREKKERFSLILESASTNQTSMYLCASSLHAGGGAEAFFGQGTRLTVV.

At least ten counts were recorded for this clonotype. The V gene is TRBV29-1, the J gene TRBJ2-3, with 7 bases matching TRBD2. This CDR3 spans 14 amino acids. The germline gives CDR1 SQVTM, CDR2 ANQGSEA. Trimming at V came to 7 bases and at J to 3 bases, leaving 10 bases not matched to a gene. The CDR3 loop is CSAYGRGGTDTQYF. CDR3 nucleotides: TGCAGCGCCTATGGTCGCGGGGGAACAGATACGCAGTATTTT.

This clonotype was seen at least ten times. This chain links TRBV29-1 with TRBJ2-7; TRBD1 aligns across 7 bases. There are 13 residues in the CDR3. J was trimmed by 3 bases and V by 6 bases; bases with no gene match: 8. The V gene's germline CDR1 is SQVTM and CDR2 ANQGSEA. CDR3 DNA sequence: TGCAGCGTCGAGACAGGGACAAACTACGAGCAGTACTTC. It specifies CSVETGTNYEQYF.

At least ten counts were recorded for this clonotype. This chain uses TRBV5-1 with TRBJ2-3; D might be TRBD2 (6 bases). Trimming removed 4 bases from V and 3 bases from J, with 15 bases in between. Germline V gene lookup returns CDR1 SGHRS and CDR2 YFSETQ. This CDR3 spans 15 amino acids. The CDR3 nucleotides are TGCGCCAGCAGCCGTCTGGGCGGGGCTACAGATACGCAGTATTTT. Protein product: CASSRLGGATDTQYF.

Points on this clonotype: This may be a read error, as it is one base from a much larger clone. This chain uses TRBV6-2 or TRBV6-3 with TRBJ2-5, with 7 bases fitting TRBD1. CDR1 is MNHEY and CDR2 is SVGEGT in the germline V gene. The CDR3 is 13 residues long. CDR3 nucleotides: TGTACCAGCAGTTACGTGGACAGGGAGACCCAGTACTTC. Encoded protein: CTSSYVDRETQYF.

This clonotype has a count of ten or more. This sequence joins TRBV6-1 and TRBJ2-1; no clear D gene. Germline CDR1 and CDR2: MNHNS and SASEGT. Trimming took off 1 base at V and 2 bases at J, with 6 bases between the two ends. This CDR3 spans 14 amino acids. CDR3 DNA: TGTGCCAGCAGTGAAGGGAGCGCCTACAATGAGCAGTTCTTC. It is translated as CASSEGSAYNEQFF.

This clonotype was counted ten times or more. The chain couples TRBV25-1 to TRBJ1-2; D unclear. The CDR3 sequence is 13 residues long. The V gene's germline CDR1 is MGHDK and CDR2 SYGVNS. The V end lost 1 base, the J end lost 6 bases, and 9 bases lay between the germline ends. The CDR3 region is CASSEWEADGYTF. CDR3 DNA sequence: TGTGCCAGCAGTGAATGGGAGGCGGATGGCTACACCTTC.

This clonotype has a handful of counts. The chain combines TRBV15 with TRBJ1-1; 11 bases line up with TRBD1. Germline-derived CDR1 and CDR2 are LNHNV and YYDKDF (reference sequence). V trimming: 5 bases; J trimming: 5 bases; junction bases outside the gene matches: 7. The CDR3 contains 15 residues. The CDR3 sequence: CATSLGRDRGTEAFF. In DNA form, the CDR3 reads TGTGCCACCAGCCTTGGACGGGACAGGGGGACTGAAGCTTTCTTT. The variable domain in full, with the rest retrieved from reference TRBV15 and TRBJ1-1, is DAMVIQNPRYQVTQFGKPVTLSCSQTLNHNVMYWYQQKSSQAPKLLFHYYDKDFNNEADTPDNFQSRRPNTSFCFLDIRSPGLGDTAMYLCATSLGRDRGTEAFFGQGTRLTVV.

In this sample, this clonotype turned up many times. The chain links TRBV4-1 to TRBJ2-7; D gene uncertain. Trimming cost V 4 bases and J 4 bases, with 11 bases left between them. Germline V gives CDR1 MGHRA, CDR2 YSYEKL. This CDR3 has 13 amino acids. The CDR3 loop is CASSPVGSYEQYF. The CDR3 nucleotides are TGCGCCAGCAGCCCCGTCGGCTCATACGAGCAGTACTTC.

The chain links TRBV6-6 to TRBJ2-3; D gene unclear. Germline CDR1 reads MNHNY; CDR2 reads SVGAGI (reference sequence). The V gene lost 5 bases and the J gene lost 1 base, with 7 bases spanning the gap. The CDR3 sequence is 13 residues long. For the CDR3, the DNA is TGTGCCAGCAGTCCAATGGGCACAGATACGCAGTATTTT. Residues: CASSPMGTDTQYF.

The V gene is TRBV11-2, the J gene TRBJ1-1, with no clear D. The CDR3 has 13 residues. Germline assignment: CDR1 SGHAT and CDR2 FQNNGV. V dropped 3 bases and J dropped 3 bases, with 8 bases sitting between them. The CDR3, as DNA: TGTGCCAGCAGCTTGAGGACCGACACTGAAGCTTTCTTT. This gives the protein CASSLRTDTEAFF.

The genes are TRBV20-1 and TRBJ1-1, with a possible D match to TRBD1 (6 bases). The CDR3 consists of 17 residues. V dropped 0 bases and J dropped 1 base, with 18 bases sitting between them. Per the germline V gene, CDR1 is DFQATT and CDR2 is SNEGSKA (reference sequence). As DNA, the CDR3 is TGCAGTGCTAGAGATCGGGGCAGGGGAAGGAGGAACACTGAAGCTTTCTTT. Translating it yields CSARDRGRGRRNTEAFF.

As to this clonotype: A much larger clone sits a single nucleotide away, making a read error possible. The CDR3: CASSWDCQETQYF. The DNA of the CDR3 is TGTGCCAGCAGCTGGGACTGCCAAGAGACCCAGTACTTC. The rearrangement links TRBV7-3 to TRBJ2-5; D is possibly TRBD2 (6 bases). There are 13 residues in the CDR3. Trimming pared 4 bases from V and 1 base from J, leaving 7 bases between. CDR1 is SGHTA, CDR2 FQGTGA, per germline. Full variable domain (missing parts from reference TRBV7-3 and TRBJ2-5): GAGVSQTPSNKVTEKGKYVELRCDPISGHTALYWYRQSLGQGPEFLIYFQGTGAADDSGLPNDRFFAVRPEGSVSTLKIQRTERGDSAVYLCASSWDCQETQYFGPGTRLLVL.

V is TRBV6-1 and J is TRBJ1-2; 7 bases line up with TRBD1. Losses at the gene ends were 3 bases for V and 2 bases for J; bases not matched to a gene: 3. The length of the CDR3 is 14 residues. The germline V gene has CDR1 MNHNS and CDR2 SASEGT. The chain's CDR3 is CASSEIQGNYGYTF. The DNA of the CDR3 is TGTGCCAGCAGTGAGATACAGGGGAACTATGGCTACACCTTC.

At least ten counts were recorded for this clonotype. The rearrangement joins TRBV7-9 to TRBJ1-4, with D possibly matching TRBD1 (5 bases). V was pared by 7 bases and J by 4 bases, with 13 bases between. Per germline, CDR1 SEHNR and CDR2 FQNEAQ (reference sequence). This CDR3 contains 14 residues. The CDR3: CASTYSTDNEKLFF. In nucleotides, the CDR3 is TGTGCCAGCACCTATTCGACAGATAATGAAAAACTGTTTTTT.